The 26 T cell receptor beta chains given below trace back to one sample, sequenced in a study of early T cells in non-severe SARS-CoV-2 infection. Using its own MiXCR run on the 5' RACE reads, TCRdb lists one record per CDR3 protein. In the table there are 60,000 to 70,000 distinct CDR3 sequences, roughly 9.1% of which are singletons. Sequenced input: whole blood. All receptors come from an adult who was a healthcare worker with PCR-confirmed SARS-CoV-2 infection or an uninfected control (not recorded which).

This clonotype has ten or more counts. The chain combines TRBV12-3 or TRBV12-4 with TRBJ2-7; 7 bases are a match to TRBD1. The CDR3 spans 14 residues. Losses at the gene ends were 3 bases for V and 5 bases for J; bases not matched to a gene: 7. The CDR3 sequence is CASSLLGQADEQYF. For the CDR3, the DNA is TGTGCCAGCAGTTTGCTCGGACAGGCCGACGAGCAGTACTTC.

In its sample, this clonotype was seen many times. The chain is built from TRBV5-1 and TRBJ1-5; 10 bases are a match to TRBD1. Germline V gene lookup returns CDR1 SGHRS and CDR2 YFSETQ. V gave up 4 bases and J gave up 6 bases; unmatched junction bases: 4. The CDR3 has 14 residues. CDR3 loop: CASSIGQGGQPQHF. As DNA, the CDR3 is TGCGCCAGCAGCATAGGACAGGGGGGTCAGCCCCAGCATTTT. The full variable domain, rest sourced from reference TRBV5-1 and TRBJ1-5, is KAGVTQTPRYLIKTRGQQVTLSCSPISGHRSVSWYQQTPGQGLQFLFEYFSETQRNKGNFPGRFSGRQFSNSRSEMNVSTLELGDSALYLCASSIGQGGQPQHFGDGTRLSIL.

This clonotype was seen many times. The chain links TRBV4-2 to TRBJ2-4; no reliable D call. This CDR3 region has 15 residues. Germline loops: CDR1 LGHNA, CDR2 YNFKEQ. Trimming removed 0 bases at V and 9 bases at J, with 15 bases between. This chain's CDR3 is CASSQDGRTAGIQYF. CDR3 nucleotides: TGTGCCAGCAGCCAAGATGGCCGAACCGCTGGCATTCAGTACTTC.

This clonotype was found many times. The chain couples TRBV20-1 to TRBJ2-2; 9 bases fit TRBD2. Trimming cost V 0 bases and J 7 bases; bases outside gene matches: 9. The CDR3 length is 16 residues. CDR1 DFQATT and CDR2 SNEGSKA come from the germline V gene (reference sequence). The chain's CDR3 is CSARDAVAGDFGELFF. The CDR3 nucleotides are TGCAGTGCTAGAGATGCGGTAGCGGGAGATTTCGGGGAGCTGTTTTTT.

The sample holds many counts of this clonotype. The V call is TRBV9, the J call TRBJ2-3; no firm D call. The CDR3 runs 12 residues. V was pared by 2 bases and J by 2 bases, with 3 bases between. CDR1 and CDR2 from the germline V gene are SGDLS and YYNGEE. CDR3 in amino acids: CASSVDTDTQYF. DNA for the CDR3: TGTGCCAGCAGCGTGGACACAGATACGCAGTATTTT.

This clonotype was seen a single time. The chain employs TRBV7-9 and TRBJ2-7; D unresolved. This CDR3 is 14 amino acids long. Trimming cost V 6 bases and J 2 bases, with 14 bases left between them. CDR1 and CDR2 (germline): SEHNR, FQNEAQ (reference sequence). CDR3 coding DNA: TGTGCCAGCAGATCACTGGTCAAGACCTACGAGCAGTACTTC. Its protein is CASRSLVKTYEQYF. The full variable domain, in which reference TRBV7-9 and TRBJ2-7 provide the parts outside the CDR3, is DTGVSQNPRHKITKRGQNVTFRCDPISEHNRLYWYRQTLGQGPEFLTYFQNEAQLEKSRLLSDRFSAERPKGSFSTLEIQRTEQGDSAMYLCASRSLVKTYEQYFGPGTRLTVT.

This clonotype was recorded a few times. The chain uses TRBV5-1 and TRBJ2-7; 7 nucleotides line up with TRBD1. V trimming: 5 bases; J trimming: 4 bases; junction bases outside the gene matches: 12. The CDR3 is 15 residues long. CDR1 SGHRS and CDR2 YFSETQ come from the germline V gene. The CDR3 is CASRRGTAPLYEQYF. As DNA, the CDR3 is TGCGCCAGCAGAAGAGGGACAGCCCCACTTTACGAGCAGTACTTC.

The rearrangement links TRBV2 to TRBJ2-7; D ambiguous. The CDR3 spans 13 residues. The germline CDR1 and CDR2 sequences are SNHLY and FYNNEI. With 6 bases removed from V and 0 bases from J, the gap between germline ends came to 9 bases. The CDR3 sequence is CASSPSLSYEQYF. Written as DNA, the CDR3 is TGTGCCAGCAGCCCATCCCTCTCCTACGAGCAGTACTTC.

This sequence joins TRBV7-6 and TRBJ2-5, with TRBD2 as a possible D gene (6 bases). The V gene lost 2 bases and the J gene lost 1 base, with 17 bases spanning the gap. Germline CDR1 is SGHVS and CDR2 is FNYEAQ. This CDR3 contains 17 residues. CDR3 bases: TGTGCCAGCAGCTTAAGTTTAAGGAGGGCTCCCCAAGAGACCCAGTACTTC. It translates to CASSLSLRRAPQETQYF. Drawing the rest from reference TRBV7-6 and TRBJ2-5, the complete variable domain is GAGVSQSPRYKVTKRGQDVALRCDPISGHVSLYWYRQALGQGPEFLTYFNYEAQQDKSGLPNDRFSAERPEGSISTLTIQRTEQRDSAMYRCASSLSLRRAPQETQYFGPGTRLLVL.

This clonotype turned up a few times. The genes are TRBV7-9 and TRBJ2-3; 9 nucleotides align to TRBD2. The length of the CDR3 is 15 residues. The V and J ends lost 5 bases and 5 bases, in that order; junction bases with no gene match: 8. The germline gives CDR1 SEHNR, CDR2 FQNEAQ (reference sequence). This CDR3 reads CASSGLAGAEDTQYF. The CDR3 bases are TGTGCCAGCAGCGGATTAGCGGGAGCGGAAGATACGCAGTATTTT.

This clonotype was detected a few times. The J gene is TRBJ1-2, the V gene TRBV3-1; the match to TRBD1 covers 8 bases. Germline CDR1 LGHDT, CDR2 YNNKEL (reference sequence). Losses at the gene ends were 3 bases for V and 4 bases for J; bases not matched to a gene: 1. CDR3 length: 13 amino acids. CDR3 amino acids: CASSHDRGYGYTF. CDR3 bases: TGTGCCAGCAGCCATGACAGGGGCTATGGCTACACCTTC.

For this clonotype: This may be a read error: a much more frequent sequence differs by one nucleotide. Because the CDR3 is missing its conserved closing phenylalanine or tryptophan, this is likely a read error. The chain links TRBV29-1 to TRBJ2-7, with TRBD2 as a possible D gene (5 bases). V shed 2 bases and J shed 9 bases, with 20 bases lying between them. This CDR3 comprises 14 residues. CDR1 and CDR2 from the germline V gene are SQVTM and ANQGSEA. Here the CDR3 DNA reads TGCAGCGTTGAATATCAGGCCGGGATGTCTCGGCAGTACTAC. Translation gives CSVEYQAGMSRQYY.

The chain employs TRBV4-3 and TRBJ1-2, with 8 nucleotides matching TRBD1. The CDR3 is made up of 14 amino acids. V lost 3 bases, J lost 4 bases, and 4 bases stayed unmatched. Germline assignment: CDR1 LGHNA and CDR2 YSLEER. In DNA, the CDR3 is TGCGCCAGCAGCCAGGCCGACAGGGGCTATGGCTACACCTTC. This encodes CASSQADRGYGYTF.

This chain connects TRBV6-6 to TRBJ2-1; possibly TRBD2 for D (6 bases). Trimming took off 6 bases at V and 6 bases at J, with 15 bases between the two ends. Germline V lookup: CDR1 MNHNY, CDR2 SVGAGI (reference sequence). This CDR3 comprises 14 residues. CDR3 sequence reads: CASSPSGGINEQFF. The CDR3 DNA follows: TGTGCCAGCAGCCCCTCTGGGGGGATCAATGAGCAGTTCTTC.

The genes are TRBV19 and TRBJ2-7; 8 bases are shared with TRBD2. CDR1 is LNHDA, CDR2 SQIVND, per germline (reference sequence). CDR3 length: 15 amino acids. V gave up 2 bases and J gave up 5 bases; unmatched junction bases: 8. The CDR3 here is CASSIRGGRLNEQYF. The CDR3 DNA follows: TGTGCCAGTAGTATACGCGGGGGGCGCCTCAACGAGCAGTACTTC.

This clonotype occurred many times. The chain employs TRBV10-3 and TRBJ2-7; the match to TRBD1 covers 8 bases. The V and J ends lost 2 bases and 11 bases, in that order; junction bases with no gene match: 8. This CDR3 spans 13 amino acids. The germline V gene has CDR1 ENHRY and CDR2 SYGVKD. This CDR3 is CAISERGETGEYF. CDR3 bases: TGTGCCATCAGTGAGAGGGGGGAGACAGGGGAGTACTTC.

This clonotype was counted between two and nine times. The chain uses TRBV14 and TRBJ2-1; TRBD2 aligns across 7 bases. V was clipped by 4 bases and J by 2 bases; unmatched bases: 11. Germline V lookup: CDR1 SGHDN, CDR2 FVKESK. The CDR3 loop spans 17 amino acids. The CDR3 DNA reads TGTGCCAGCAGCCCCCTCCCCGGGCGGGAGCCCTACAATGAGCAGTTCTTC. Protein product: CASSPLPGREPYNEQFF.

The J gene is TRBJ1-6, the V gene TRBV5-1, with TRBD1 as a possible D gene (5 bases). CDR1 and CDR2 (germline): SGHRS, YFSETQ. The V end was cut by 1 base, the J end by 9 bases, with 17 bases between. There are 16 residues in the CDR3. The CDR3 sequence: CASSLRSDISGSPLHF. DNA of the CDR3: TGCGCCAGCAGCTTGCGGTCGGACATCAGTGGTTCACCCCTCCACTTT.

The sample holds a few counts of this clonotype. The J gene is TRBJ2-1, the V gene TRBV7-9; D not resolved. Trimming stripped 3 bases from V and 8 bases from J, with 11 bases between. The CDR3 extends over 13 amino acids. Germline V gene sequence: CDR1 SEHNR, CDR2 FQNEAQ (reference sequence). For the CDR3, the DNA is TGTGCCAGCAGCTTGGGGTCTGGAGATGAGCAGTTCTTC. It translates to CASSLGSGDEQFF.

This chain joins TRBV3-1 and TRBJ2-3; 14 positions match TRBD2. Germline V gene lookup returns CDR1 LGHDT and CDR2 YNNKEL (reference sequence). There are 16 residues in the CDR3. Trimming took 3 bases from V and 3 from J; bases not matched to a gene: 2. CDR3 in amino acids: CASSQWTSGRTDTQYF. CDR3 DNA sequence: TGTGCCAGCAGCCAGTGGACTAGCGGGAGGACAGATACGCAGTATTTT.

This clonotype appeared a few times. CDR3 protein: CSVQTSMGNEQFF. The DNA of the CDR3 is TGCAGTGTCCAGACTAGCATGGGCAATGAGCAGTTCTTC. This rearrangement joins TRBV20-1 to TRBJ2-1; 7 bases are shared with TRBD2. V was pared by 7 bases and J by 6 bases, with 9 bases of the junction left unmatched. The CDR3 sequence is 13 residues long. Germline V gene sequence: CDR1 DFQATT, CDR2 SNEGSKA (reference sequence).

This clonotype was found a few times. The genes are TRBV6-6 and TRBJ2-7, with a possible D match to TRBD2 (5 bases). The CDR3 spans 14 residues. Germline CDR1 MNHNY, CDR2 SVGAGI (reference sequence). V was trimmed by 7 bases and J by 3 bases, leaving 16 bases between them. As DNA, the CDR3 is TGTGCCAGCACATCACCCCCGGGAAGCTACGAGCAGTACTTC. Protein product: CASTSPPGSYEQYF.

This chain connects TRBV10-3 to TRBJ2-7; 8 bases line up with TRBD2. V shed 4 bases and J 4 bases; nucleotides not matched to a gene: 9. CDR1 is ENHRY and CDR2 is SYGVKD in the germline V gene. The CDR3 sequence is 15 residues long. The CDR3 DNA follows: TGTGCCATCAGTGCTACTAGCGGAGAGGGGTACGAGCAGTACTTC. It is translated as CAISATSGEGYEQYF.

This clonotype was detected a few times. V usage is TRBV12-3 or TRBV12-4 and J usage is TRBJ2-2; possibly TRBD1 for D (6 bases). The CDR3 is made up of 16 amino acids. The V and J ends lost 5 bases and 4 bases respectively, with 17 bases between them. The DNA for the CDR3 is TGTGCCAGCAGTCCCCGGCCCGGACAGTTCACCGGGGAGCTGTTTTTT. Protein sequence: CASSPRPGQFTGELFF.

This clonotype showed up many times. The CDR3 here is CASSARQVSSSGANVLTF. The DNA of the CDR3 is TGTGCCAGCAGTGCCAGACAGGTTTCCAGCTCTGGGGCCAACGTCCTGACTTTC. This rearrangement joins TRBV6-1 to TRBJ2-6; D may be TRBD1 (6 bases). Germline values: CDR1 MNHNS, CDR2 SASEGT. The V gene lost 4 bases and the J gene lost 0 bases, with 16 bases spanning the gap. This CDR3 has 18 amino acids.

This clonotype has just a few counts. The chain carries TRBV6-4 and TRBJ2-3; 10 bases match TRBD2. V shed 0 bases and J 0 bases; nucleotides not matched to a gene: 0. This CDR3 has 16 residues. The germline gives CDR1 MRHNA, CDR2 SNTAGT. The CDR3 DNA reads TGTGCCAGCAGTGACTCGACTAGCGGGAGCACAGATACGCAGTATTTT. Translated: CASSDSTSGSTDTQYF.